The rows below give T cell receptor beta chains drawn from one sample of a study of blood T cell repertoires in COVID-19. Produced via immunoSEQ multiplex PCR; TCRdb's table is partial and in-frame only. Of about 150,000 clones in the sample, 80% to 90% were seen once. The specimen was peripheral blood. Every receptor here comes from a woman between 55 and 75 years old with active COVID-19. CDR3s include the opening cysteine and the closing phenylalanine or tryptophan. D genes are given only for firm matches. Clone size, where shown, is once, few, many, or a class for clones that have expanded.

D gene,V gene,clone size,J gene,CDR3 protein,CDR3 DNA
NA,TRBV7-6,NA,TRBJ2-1,CASSLTGSSYNEQFF,TGTGCCAGCAGCTTGACCGGGAGCTCCTACAATGAGCAGTTCTTC
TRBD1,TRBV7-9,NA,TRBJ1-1,CASSFDRVLTEAFF,TGTGCCAGCAGCTTTGACAGGGTCTTGACTGAAGCTTTCTTT
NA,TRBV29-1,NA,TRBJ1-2,CSVETANYGYTF,TGCAGCGTTGAAACAGCCAACTATGGCTACACCTTC
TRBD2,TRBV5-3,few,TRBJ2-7,CARKSGSGVSSYEQYF,TGTGCCAGAAAGTCCGGAAGCGGGGTTAGCTCCTACGAGCAGTACTTC
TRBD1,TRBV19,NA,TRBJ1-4,CASSMGQGREKLFF,TGTGCCAGTAGTATGGGACAGGGCCGTGAAAAACTGTTTTTT
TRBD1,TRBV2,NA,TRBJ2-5,CASSEWGQGNPQETQYF,TGTGCCAGCAGTGAATGGGGACAGGGGAACCCCCAAGAGACCCAGTACTTC
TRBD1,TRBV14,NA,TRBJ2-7,CASSPQRRTGVDYEQYF,TGTGCCAGCAGCCCGCAAAGGAGGACAGGGGTCGACTACGAGCAGTACTTC
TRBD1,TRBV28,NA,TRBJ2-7,CASRWDRGFAEQYF,TGTGCCAGCAGATGGGACAGGGGATTTGCCGAGCAGTACTTC
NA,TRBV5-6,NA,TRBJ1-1,CASSRMRTAGTEAFF,TGTGCCAGCAGCCGGATGAGGACAGCCGGCACTGAAGCTTTCTTT
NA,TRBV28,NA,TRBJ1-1,CASSRTRNPFLMNTEAFF,TGTGCCAGCAGCCGTACCAGGAATCCCTTTTTGATGAACACTGAAGCTTTCTTT
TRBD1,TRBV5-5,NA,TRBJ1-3,CASSLDRAPGNTIYF,TGTGCCAGCAGTCTAGACAGGGCACCTGGAAACACCATATATTTT
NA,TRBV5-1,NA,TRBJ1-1,CASSLRGDRTEAFF,TGCGCCAGCAGCTTACGGGGGGACCGCACTGAAGCTTTCTTT
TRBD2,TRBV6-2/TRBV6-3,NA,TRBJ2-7,CASSYDKGLAGVLEQYF,TGTGCCAGCAGTTACGATAAGGGACTAGCGGGAGTCCTCGAGCAGTACTTC
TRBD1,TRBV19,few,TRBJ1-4,CASRPGQGNEKLFF,TGTGCCAGTAGACCGGGACAGGGGAACGAAAAACTGTTTTTT
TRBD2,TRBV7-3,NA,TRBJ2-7,CASSLGTSGTYEQYF,TGTGCCAGCAGCTTAGGGACTAGCGGGACCTACGAGCAGTACTTC
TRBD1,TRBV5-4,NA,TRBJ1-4,CASSSPGGVGEKLFF,TGTGCCAGCAGCTCCCCAGGGGGCGTCGGTGAAAAACTGTTTTTT
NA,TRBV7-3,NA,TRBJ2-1,CASSFSDYSYNEQFF,TGTGCCAGCAGCTTCTCGGACTACTCCTACAATGAGCAGTTCTTC
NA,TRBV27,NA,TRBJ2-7,CASIAHYSQGVGYEQYF,TGTGCCAGCATCGCCCATTATTCACAGGGTGTCGGCTACGAGCAGTACTTC
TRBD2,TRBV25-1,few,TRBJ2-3,CASEGLAGVDTQYF,TGTGCCAGCGAGGGACTAGCGGGAGTGGATACGCAGTATTTT
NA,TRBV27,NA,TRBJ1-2,CASSLEVGNGYTF,TGTGCCAGCAGTTTAGAGGTCGGGAATGGCTACACCTTC
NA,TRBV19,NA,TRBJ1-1,CASGSLEGRVNTEAFF,TGTGCCAGTGGGTCGCTGGAGGGCAGGGTGAACACTGAAGCTTTCTTT
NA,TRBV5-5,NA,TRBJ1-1,CASSLRQFVNTEAFF,TGTGCCAGCAGCCTGAGACAGTTTGTGAACACTGAAGCTTTCTTT
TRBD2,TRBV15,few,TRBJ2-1,CATSRDRAGAYNEQFF,TGTGCCACCAGCAGAGATCGAGCGGGAGCCTACAATGAGCAGTTCTTC